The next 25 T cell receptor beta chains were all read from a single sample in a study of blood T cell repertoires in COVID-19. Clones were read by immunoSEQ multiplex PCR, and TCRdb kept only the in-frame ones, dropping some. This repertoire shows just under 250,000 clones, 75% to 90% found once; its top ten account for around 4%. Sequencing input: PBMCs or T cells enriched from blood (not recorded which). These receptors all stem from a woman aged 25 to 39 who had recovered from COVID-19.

This chain's CDR3 is CASSLAMQGSEQYF. In DNA form, the CDR3 reads TGTGCCAGCAGCTTAGCGATGCAGGGCTCAGAGCAGTACTTC. The rearrangement uses TRBV7-8 and TRBJ2-7; a weak D match, TRBD1 (5 bases). This CDR3 is 14 amino acids long. Germline CDR1 reads SGHVS; CDR2 reads FQNEAQ. Trimming left V 0 bases short and J 7 bases short, with 13 bases between.

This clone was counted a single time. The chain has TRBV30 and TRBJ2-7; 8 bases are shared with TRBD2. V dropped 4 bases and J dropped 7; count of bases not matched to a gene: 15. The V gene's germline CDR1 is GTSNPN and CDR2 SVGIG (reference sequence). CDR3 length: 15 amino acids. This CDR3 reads CAWNLGLERSEEQYF. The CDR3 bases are TGTGCCTGGAATCTGGGACTAGAACGGTCGGAGGAGCAGTACTTC. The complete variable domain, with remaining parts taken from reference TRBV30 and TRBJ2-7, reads SQTIHQWPATLVQPVGSPLSLECTVEGTSNPNLYWYRQAAGRGLQLLFYSVGIGQISSEVPQNLSASRPQDRQFILSSKKLLLSDSGFYLCAWNLGLERSEEQYFGPGTRLTVT.

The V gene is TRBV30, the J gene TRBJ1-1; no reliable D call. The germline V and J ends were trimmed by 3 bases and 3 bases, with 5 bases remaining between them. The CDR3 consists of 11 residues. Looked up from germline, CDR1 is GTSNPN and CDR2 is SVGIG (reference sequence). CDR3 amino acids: CAWSLYTEAFF. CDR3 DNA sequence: TGTGCCTGGAGCCTGTACACTGAAGCTTTCTTT.

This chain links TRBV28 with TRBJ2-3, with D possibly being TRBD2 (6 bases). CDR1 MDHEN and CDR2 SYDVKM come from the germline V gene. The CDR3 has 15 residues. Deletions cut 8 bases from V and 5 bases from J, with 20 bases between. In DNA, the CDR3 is TGTGCCAGCCGAACTAGCCCTCCTGGGGTAGATACGCAGTATTTT. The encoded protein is CASRTSPPGVDTQYF.

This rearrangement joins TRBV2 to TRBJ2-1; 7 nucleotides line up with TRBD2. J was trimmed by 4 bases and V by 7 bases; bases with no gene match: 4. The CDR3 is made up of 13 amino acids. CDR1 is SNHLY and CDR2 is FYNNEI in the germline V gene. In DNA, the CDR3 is TGTGCCAGCAAGCGGGGAACATACAATGAGCAGTTCTTC. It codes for CASKRGTYNEQFF. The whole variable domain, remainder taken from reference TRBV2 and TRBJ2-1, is EPEVTQTPSHQVTQMGQEVILRCVPISNHLYFYWYRQILGQKVEFLVSFYNNEISEKSEIFDDQFSVERPDGSNFTLKIRSTKLEDSAMYFCASKRGTYNEQFFGPGTRLTVL.

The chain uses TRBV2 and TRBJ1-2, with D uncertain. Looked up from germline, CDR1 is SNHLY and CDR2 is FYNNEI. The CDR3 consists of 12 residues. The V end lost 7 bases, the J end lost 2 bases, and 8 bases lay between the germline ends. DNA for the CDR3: TGTGCCAGCAATGCCAGGAACTATGGCTACACCTTC. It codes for CASNARNYGYTF. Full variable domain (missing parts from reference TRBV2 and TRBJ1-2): EPEVTQTPSHQVTQMGQEVILRCVPISNHLYFYWYRQILGQKVEFLVSFYNNEISEKSEIFDDQFSVERPDGSNFTLKIRSTKLEDSAMYFCASNARNYGYTFGSGTRLTVV.

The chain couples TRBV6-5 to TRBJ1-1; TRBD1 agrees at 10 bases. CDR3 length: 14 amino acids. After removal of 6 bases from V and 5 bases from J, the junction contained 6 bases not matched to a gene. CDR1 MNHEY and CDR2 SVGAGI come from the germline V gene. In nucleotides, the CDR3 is TGTGCCAGCAGCCCCGACAGGGGGCAAACTGAAGCTTTCTTT. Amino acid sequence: CASSPDRGQTEAFF.

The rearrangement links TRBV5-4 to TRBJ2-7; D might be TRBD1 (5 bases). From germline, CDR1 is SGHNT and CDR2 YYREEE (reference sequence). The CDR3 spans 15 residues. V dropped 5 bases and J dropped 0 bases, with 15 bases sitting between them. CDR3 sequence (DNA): TGTGCCAGCAGTCCCCTTCAGGGAAACTCCTACGAGCAGTACTTC. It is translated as CASSPLQGNSYEQYF.

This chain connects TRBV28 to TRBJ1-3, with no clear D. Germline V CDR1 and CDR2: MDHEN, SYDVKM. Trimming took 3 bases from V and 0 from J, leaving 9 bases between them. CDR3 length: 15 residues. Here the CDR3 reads CASSLTPRSGNTIYF. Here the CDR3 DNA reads TGTGCCAGCAGTTTGACACCTCGCTCTGGAAACACCATATATTTT.

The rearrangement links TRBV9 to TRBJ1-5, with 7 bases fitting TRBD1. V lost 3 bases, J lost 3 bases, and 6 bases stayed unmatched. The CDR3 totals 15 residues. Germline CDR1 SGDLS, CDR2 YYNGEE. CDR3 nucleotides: TGTGCCAGCAGCGCCTCAGGGGGACACAATCAGCCCCAGCATTTT. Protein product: CASSASGGHNQPQHF.

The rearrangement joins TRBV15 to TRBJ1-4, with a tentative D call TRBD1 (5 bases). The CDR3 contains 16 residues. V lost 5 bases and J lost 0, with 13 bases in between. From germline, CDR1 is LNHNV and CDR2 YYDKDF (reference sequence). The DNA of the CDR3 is TGTGCCACCAGCCGACAGAAGGAAACAACTAATGAAAAACTGTTTTTT. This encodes CATSRQKETTNEKLFF.

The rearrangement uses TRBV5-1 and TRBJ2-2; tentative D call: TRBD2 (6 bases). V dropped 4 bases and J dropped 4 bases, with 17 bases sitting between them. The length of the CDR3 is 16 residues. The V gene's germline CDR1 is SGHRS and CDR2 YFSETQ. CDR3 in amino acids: CASSPGTRPGTGELFF. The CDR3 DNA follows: TGCGCCAGCAGCCCTGGGACTCGGCCGGGCACCGGGGAGCTGTTTTTT.

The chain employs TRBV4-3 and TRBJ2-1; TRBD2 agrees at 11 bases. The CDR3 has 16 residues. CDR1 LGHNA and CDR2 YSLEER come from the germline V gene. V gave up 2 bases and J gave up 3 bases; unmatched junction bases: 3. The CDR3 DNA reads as TGCGCCAGCAGCCAAAGTACTAGCGGGAGCTACAATGAGCAGTTCTTC. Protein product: CASSQSTSGSYNEQFF.

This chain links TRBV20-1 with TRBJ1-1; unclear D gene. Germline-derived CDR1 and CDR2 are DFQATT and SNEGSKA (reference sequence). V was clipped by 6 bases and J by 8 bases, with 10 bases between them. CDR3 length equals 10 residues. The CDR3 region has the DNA TGCAGTGCCGGCGCCAGGGAAGCTTTCTTT. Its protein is CSAGAREAFF.

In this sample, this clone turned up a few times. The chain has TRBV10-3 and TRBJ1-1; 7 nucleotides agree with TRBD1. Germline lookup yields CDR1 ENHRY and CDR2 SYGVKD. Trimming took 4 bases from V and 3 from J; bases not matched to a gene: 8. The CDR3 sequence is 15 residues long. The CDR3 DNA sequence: TGTGCCATCAGTGCGCAGGACAGGTTGGACACTGAAGCTTTCTTT. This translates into CAISAQDRLDTEAFF.

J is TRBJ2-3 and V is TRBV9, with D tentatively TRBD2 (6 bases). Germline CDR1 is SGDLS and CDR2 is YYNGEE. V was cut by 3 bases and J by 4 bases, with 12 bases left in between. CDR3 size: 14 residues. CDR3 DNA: TGTGCCAGCAGCGGCCATCAGCGGGCAGATACGCAGTATTTT. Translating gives CASSGHQRADTQYF.

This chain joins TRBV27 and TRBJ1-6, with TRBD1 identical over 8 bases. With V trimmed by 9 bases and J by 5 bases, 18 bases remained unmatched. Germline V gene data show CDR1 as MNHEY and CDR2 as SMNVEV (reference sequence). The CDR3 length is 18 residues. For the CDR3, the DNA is TGTGCCAGTGCCGTAAGATTACGGACAGGGTTGGATAATTCACCCCTCCACTTT. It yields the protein CASAVRLRTGLDNSPLHF.

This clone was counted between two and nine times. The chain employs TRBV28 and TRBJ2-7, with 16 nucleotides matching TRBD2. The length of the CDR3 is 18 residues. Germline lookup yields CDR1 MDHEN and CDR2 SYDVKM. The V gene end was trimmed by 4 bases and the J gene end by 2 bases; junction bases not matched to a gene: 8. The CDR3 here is CASSYGTSGGARAYEQYF. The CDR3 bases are TGTGCCAGCAGTTATGGGACTAGCGGGGGGGCGAGGGCCTACGAGCAGTACTTC. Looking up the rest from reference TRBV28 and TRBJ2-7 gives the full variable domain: DVKVTQSSRYLVKRTGEKVFLECVQDMDHENMFWYRQDPGLGLRLIYFSYDVKMKEKGDIPEGYSVSREKKERFSLILESASTNQTSMYLCASSYGTSGGARAYEQYFGPGTRLTVT.

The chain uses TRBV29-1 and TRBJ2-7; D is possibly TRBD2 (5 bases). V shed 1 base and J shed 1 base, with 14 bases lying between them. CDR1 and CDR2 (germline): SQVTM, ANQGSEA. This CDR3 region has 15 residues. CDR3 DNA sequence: TGCAGCGTTGAAGTAGAGAGGGTATCTTCCTACGAGCAGTACTTC. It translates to CSVEVERVSSYEQYF.

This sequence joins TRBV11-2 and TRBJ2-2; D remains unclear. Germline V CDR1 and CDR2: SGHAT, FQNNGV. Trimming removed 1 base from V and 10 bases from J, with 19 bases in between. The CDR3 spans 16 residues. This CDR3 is CASSLVGPSWSEELFF. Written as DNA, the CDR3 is TGTGCCAGCAGCTTAGTCGGCCCCTCGTGGAGCGAGGAGCTGTTTTTT.

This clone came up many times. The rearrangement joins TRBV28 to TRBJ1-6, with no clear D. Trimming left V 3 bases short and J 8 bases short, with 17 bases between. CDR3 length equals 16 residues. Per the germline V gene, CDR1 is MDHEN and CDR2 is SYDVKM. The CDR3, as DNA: TGTGCCAGCAGTTTTTTTTCGGGTTTTTTTGATTCACCCCTCCACTTT. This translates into CASSFFSGFFDSPLHF.

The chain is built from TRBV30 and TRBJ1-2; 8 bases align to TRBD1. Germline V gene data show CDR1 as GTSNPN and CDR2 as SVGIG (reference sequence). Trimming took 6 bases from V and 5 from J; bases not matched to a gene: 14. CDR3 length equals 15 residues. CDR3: CACLGVQGELYGYTF. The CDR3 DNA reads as TGTGCCTGTCTTGGGGTACAGGGGGAATTGTATGGCTACACCTTC.

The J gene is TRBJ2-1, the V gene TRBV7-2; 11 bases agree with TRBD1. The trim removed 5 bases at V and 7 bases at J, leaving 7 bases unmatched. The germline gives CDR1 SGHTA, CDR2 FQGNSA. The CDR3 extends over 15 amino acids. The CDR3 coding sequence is TGTGCCAGCAGCATTAGGACAGGGGGCAGGAATGAGCAGTTCTTC. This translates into CASSIRTGGRNEQFF.

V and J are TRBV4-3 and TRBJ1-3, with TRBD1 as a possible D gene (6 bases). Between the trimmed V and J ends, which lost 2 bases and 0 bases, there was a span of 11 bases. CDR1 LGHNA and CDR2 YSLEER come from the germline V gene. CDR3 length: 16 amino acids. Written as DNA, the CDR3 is TGCGCCAGCAGCCAAAGTGCAGGGGCCTCTGGAAACACCATATATTTT. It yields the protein CASSQSAGASGNTIYF.

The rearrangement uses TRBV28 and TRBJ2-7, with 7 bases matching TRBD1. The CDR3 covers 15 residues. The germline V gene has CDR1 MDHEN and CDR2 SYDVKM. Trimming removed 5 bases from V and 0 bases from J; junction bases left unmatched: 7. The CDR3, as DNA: TGTGCCAGCAGTGCGCCAAGGACAGGCTCCTACGAGCAGTACTTC. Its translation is CASSAPRTGSYEQYF. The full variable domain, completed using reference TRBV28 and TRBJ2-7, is DVKVTQSSRYLVKRTGEKVFLECVQDMDHENMFWYRQDPGLGLRLIYFSYDVKMKEKGDIPEGYSVSREKKERFSLILESASTNQTSMYLCASSAPRTGSYEQYFGPGTRLTVT.